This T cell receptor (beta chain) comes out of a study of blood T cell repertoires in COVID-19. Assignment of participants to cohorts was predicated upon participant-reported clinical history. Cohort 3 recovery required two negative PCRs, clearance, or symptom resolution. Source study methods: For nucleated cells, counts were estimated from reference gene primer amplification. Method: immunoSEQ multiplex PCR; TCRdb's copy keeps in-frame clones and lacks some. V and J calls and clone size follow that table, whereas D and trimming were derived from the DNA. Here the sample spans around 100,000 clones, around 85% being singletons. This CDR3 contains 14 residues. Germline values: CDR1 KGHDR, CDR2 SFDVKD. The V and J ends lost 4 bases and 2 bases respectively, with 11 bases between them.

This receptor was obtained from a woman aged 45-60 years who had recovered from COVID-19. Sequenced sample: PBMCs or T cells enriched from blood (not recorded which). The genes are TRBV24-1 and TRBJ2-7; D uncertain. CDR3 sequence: CATSDIQSPYEQYF. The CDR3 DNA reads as TGTGCCACCAGTGACATACAGAGCCCCTACGAGCAGTACTTC.